The rows below give T cell receptor beta chains drawn from one sample of a study of blood T cell repertoires in COVID-19. Sequencing was performed with immunoSEQ multiplex PCR; in TCRdb, only in-frame clones are kept and a portion is missing. The data hold 200,000 to 300,000 clones, with around 88% observed a single time. Material: peripheral blood. The receptors were sampled from a man older than 75 with acute or convalescent COVID-19. Both conserved end residues are part of each CDR3. The D gene is left open where the match is weak. Some rows mark clone size as missing; the rest say once, few, many or name a class of expanded clone.

>TRBV14|NA|TRBJ2-7|TRBD1
CASSHFEGAKGEQYF
TGTGCCAGCAGCCACTTTGAGGGGGCAAAGGGCGAGCAGTACTTC
>TRBV5-8|NA|TRBJ2-1|TRBD1
CASSRGTGGTNEQFF
TGTGCCAGCAGCCGTGGGACAGGGGGCACGAATGAGCAGTTCTTC
>TRBV27|few|TRBJ1-1|TRBD1
CASSSINKGAGTEAFF
TGTGCCAGCAGTTCTATCAATAAGGGGGCTGGAACTGAAGCTTTCTTT
>TRBV21-1|NA|TRBJ1-2|NA
CASKPDGYTF
TGTGCCAGCAAGCCGGATGGCTACACCTTC
>TRBV2|NA|TRBJ2-5|TRBD1
CASTIGQGAGETQYF
TGTGCCAGCACCATAGGACAGGGGGCAGGAGAGACCCAGTACTTC
>TRBV19|NA|TRBJ2-5|NA
CASNPGGRGETQYF
TGTGCCAGTAATCCGGGGGGCCGTGGGGAGACCCAGTACTTC
>TRBV5-6|NA|TRBJ1-5|TRBD1
CASSSLQGDQPQHF
TGTGCCAGCAGCTCTCTCCAGGGGGATCAGCCCCAGCATTTT
>TRBV9|once|TRBJ2-3|NA
CASSAKRLSTDTQYF
TGTGCCAGCAGCGCAAAGAGGCTATCCACAGATACGCAGTATTTT
>TRBV24-1|NA|TRBJ1-1|NA
CATSEYRDPEAFF
TGTGCCACCAGTGAGTACAGGGATCCTGAAGCTTTCTTT
>TRBV2|NA|TRBJ2-6|TRBD1
CASRRDRGLGANVLTF
TGTGCCAGCCGCCGGGACAGGGGGCTGGGGGCCAACGTCCTGACTTTC
>TRBV7-9|NA|TRBJ2-5|TRBD1
CASSLPTGGGETQYF
TGTGCCAGCAGCTTGCCTACAGGGGGCGGCGAGACCCAGTACTTC
>TRBV9|NA|TRBJ2-3|TRBD2
CASSGLAFTDTQYF
TGTGCCAGCAGCGGACTAGCTTTCACAGATACGCAGTATTTT
>TRBV7-2|NA|TRBJ2-7|NA
CASSLRTRDNTYEQYF
TGTGCCAGCAGCTTAAGAACTCGGGACAATACCTACGAGCAGTACTTC
>TRBV5-1|once|TRBJ2-6|NA
CASSLGGLGSGANVLTF
TGCGCCAGCAGCTTGGGGGGGCTTGGCTCTGGGGCCAACGTCCTGACTTTC
>TRBV9|NA|TRBJ1-1|TRBD1
CASSPTGDRGLNTEAFF
TGTGCCAGCTCCCCTACCGGGGACAGGGGGTTGAACACTGAAGCTTTCTTT
>TRBV7-7|NA|TRBJ2-5|TRBD1
CASSARVDRNQETQYF
TGTGCTAGCAGCGCTAGGGTGGACAGGAACCAAGAGACCCAGTACTTC
>TRBV4-2|once|TRBJ2-1|TRBD2
CASSPSSGSRRNEQFF
TGTGCCAGCAGCCCCTCTAGCGGGAGTAGGAGGAATGAGCAGTTCTTC
>TRBV25-1|NA|TRBJ2-7|TRBD1
CASSALGTGREQYF
TGTGCCAGCAGTGCACTAGGGACAGGGCGCGAGCAGTACTTC
>TRBV7-3|NA|TRBJ2-7|NA
CASSLAGNYEQYF
TGTGCCAGCAGCTTAGCAGGGAACTACGAGCAGTACTTC
>TRBV5-6|NA|TRBJ2-7|NA
CASSLWGGEPRAPYF
TGTGCCAGCAGCTTGTGGGGGGGCGAACCTAGGGCCCCGTACTTC
>TRBV6-4|NA|TRBJ1-2|NA
CASSPQLNYGYTF
TGTGCCAGCAGCCCCCAGTTGAACTATGGCTACACCTTC
>TRBV7-2|NA|TRBJ1-2|NA
CASSLPQGRYGYTF
TGTGCCAGCAGCTTACCTCAGGGGAGATATGGCTACACCTTC
>TRBV7-2|NA|TRBJ2-7|NA
CASSPRGGPYEQYF
TGTGCCAGCAGCCCTAGGGGGGGTCCCTACGAGCAGTACTTC
>TRBV9|NA|TRBJ1-1|NA
CASSVSGGAGTEAFF
TGTGCCAGCAGCGTCTCTGGGGGGGCCGGCACTGAAGCTTTCTTT
>TRBV7-8|once|TRBJ2-2|TRBD2
CASSLEAGGFKVGGELFF
TGTGCCAGCAGCCTGGAGGCGGGAGGGTTTAAAGTCGGCGGGGAGCTGTTTTTT
>TRBV7-8|NA|TRBJ2-5|NA
CASSSWVALSGETQYF
TGTGCCAGCAGCTCCTGGGTAGCCCTCTCCGGAGAGACCCAGTACTTC
>TRBV29-1|NA|TRBJ2-3|NA
CSVRAERDADTQYF
TGCAGCGTCCGAGCGGAGAGAGACGCAGATACGCAGTATTTT
>TRBV6-5|NA|TRBJ1-3|NA
CASSYKGVAGNTIYF
TGTGCCAGCAGTTACAAGGGGGTGGCTGGAAACACCATATATTTT
>TRBV6-2/TRBV6-3|few|TRBJ2-1|TRBD2
CASSRSGRAGFSYNEQFF
TGTGCCAGCAGCAGAAGCGGGAGGGCCGGATTTTCCTACAATGAGCAGTTCTTC
>TRBV5-1|once|TRBJ1-6|TRBD1
CASSSGTGVSPLHF
TGCGCCAGCAGCTCCGGGACAGGGGTTTCACCCCTCCACTTT
>TRBV19|NA|TRBJ2-1|NA
CATKRGGDNEQFF
TGTGCCACCAAAAGGGGGGGAGACAATGAGCAGTTCTTC
>TRBV28|NA|TRBJ2-5|TRBD2
CASSHPLTEAGSDETQYF
TGTGCCAGCAGTCACCCCCTAACGGAAGCGGGATCCGACGAGACCCAGTACTTC
>TRBV5-8|NA|TRBJ2-5|NA
CASSLETPGVETQYF
TGTGCCAGCAGCTTGGAGACCCCAGGTGTTGAGACCCAGTACTTC
>TRBV11-2|NA|TRBJ1-1|NA
CASSSPLRSNTEAFF
TGTGCCAGCAGCTCACCGCTGCGGTCAAACACTGAAGCTTTCTTT
>TRBV4-2|NA|TRBJ2-3|TRBD1
CASSQDRGRTDTQYF
TGTGCCAGCAGCCAAGACAGGGGGAGAACGGATACGCAGTATTTT
>TRBV5-4|NA|TRBJ1-2|NA
CASSPDSNYGYTF
TGTGCCAGCAGCCCGGACAGCAACTATGGCTACACCTTC
>TRBV18|NA|TRBJ2-2|NA
CASSPPGVKTGELFF
TGTGCCAGCTCACCACCGGGAGTAAAAACCGGGGAGCTGTTTTTT
>TRBV19|NA|TRBJ1-5|TRBD1
CASSVISDRWGRQPQHF
TGTGCCAGTAGTGTTATCTCGGACAGGTGGGGCAGACAGCCCCAGCATTTT